Here is one T cell receptor beta chain with its context. The antigen is undetermined. CD4+ T cells that had been cultured provided DNA sequenced with the Oncomine TCR Beta short-read assay. One entry per CDR3 protein results from TCRdb running MiXCR on the PCR reads. The table lists about 14,000 distinct CDR3 sequences, around a fifth of them singletons. This entry is derived from a study of vaccination and CD4 T cells after COVID-19. Study as a whole: Ranging from 14 to 241, the interval between dose two and post-vaccine sampling had a median of about 72 days. Findings and caveats of the study: Reactive clone data from convalescent patients indicated a median of approximately 90% appearing only post-vaccination.

Treatment denoted: roughly ten-day PBMC culture with coronavirus spike peptide pools or control peptides (ViraFEST assay). Alongside about 9.1 IU/ml IL-2 and roughly 10 ug/ml peptide pools, PBMCs were cultured at a few million per well. This CDR3 has 14 amino acids. The germline gives CDR1 MNHEY, CDR2 SVGEGT. V lost 4 bases and J lost 1, with 10 bases in between. The chain links TRBV6-2 or TRBV6-3 to TRBJ1-2; D is unclear. The TCR originated in a human donor with COVID-19. The material sequenced was cultured CD4+ T cells from blood. CDR3 nucleotides: TGTGCCAGCAGTTCGACTAAATATAACTATGGCTACACCTTC. It codes for CASSSTKYNYGYTF.